A single sample gave rise to the 8 T cell receptor beta chains below, sequenced in a study of cytotoxic CD8 clonotypes in ibrutinib-treated CLL (dated by TCRdb to about 2021). In light of the paper, this sample's time point label describes: less than 30 months on ibrutinib. Libraries were prepared through the immunoSEQ multiplex PCR assay. Imported from immuneACCESS, the table was reduced by TCRdb to in-frame sequences with V and J called. These copies leave out some clones; in studies compared against another copy, an unresolved V gene accounts for under half, and the cause of the remainder is not known. The sample table records about 120,000 clones; 58% of these occur just once. The ten largest clones represent more than 35% of the sample. Material: PBMCs, obtained after 24 months of ibrutinib treatment. The source of these receptors is a human donor with chronic lymphocytic leukemia.

The V and J genes are TRBV5-8 and TRBJ1-4; D unresolved. The CDR3 covers 11 residues. Germline lookup yields CDR1 SGHTS and CDR2 YDEGEE. Trimming pared 4 bases from V and 8 bases from J, leaving 6 bases between. CDR3 nucleotides: TGTGCCAGCAGCCCGAGGGAAAAACTGTTTTTT. It specifies CASSPREKLFF.

This clone was detected only a few times. This sequence joins TRBV2 and TRBJ1-1, with TRBD1 matching over 7 bases. The J segment lost 11 bases and the V segment lost 0 bases, leaving 6 bases of the junction unmatched. The CDR3 is made up of 13 amino acids. Germline CDR1 reads SNHLY; CDR2 reads FYNNEI. DNA of the CDR3: TGTGCCAGCAGTGAAGCGCAGGGGGTTCCGGCTTTCTTT. Translated: CASSEAQGVPAFF.

The gene calls are TRBV18 and TRBJ2-2; D is ambiguous. CDR3 length: 12 residues. Germline CDR1 reads KGHSH; CDR2 reads LQKENI. V lost 3 bases and J 3 bases, leaving 2 bases between the germline ends. This chain's CDR3 is CASSPYTGELFF. The CDR3, as DNA: TGTGCCAGCTCACCGTACACCGGGGAGCTGTTTTTT.

Within the sample, this clone is medium-sized. The chain joins TRBV4-1 to TRBJ2-1, with D tentatively TRBD2 (6 bases). With 0 bases removed from V and 3 bases from J, the gap between germline ends came to 6 bases. The CDR3 length is 14 residues. Germline CDR1 is MGHRA and CDR2 is YSYEKL. Written as DNA, the CDR3 is TGCGCCAGCAGCCAAGAGGGACTCTACAATGAGCAGTTCTTC. It specifies CASSQEGLYNEQFF.

V and J are TRBV5-1 and TRBJ2-5, with TRBD1 matching 9 bases. Germline V gives CDR1 SGHRS, CDR2 YFSETQ. The CDR3 is 15 amino acids. V lost 0 bases and J lost 5; bases outside the gene matches: 5. The DNA for the CDR3 is TGCGCCAGCAGCTTGGGGGACAGGGTTACGGAGACCCAGTACTTC. Translated: CASSLGDRVTETQYF.

This clone was seen repeatedly, ten times or more. This CDR3 is CASSLVNEKLFF. CDR3 bases: TGTGCCAGCAGCTTGGTGAATGAAAAACTGTTTTTT. The chain joins TRBV5-4 to TRBJ1-4, with D unresolved. Germline V lookup: CDR1 SGHNT, CDR2 YYREEE (reference sequence). CDR3 length: 12 amino acids. Trimming took 0 bases from V and 5 from J, leaving 2 bases between them.

The rearrangement links TRBV19 to TRBJ2-7; TRBD1 matches 8 bases. V was clipped by 5 bases and J by 2 bases; unmatched bases: 8. This CDR3 region has 15 residues. Germline lookup yields CDR1 LNHDA and CDR2 SQIVND (reference sequence). CDR3 region: CASSPGQGVAYEQYF. DNA for the CDR3: TGTGCCAGTAGTCCCGGACAGGGAGTTGCCTACGAGCAGTACTTC. Variable domain in full (rest from reference TRBV19 and TRBJ2-7): DGGITQSPKYLFRKEGQNVTLSCEQNLNHDAMYWYRQDPGQGLRLIYYSQIVNDFQKGDIAEGYSVSREKKESFPLTVTSAQKNPTAFYLCASSPGQGVAYEQYFGPGTRLTVT.

This clone has a handful of counts. This sequence joins TRBV6-5 and TRBJ2-5; the D call may be TRBD1 or TRBD2 (5 bases each). This CDR3 comprises 15 residues. The ends were cut back, 2 bases at V and 5 bases at J, with 15 bases in the middle. CDR1 MNHEY and CDR2 SVGAGI come from the germline V gene. The DNA of the CDR3 is TGTGCCAGCAGTTACGAACAACGGGGCCTGGAGACCCAGTACTTC. It codes for CASSYEQRGLETQYF.